The present T cell receptor (beta chain) was sequenced within a study of beta chain features in type 1 diabetes (dated 2018 in TCRdb). In terms of the full investigation: Mean age, gender distribution, total cell number and subset yield were not different between patients and healthy donors. Naive and central memory subsets were obtained from all 30 or so donors, but regulatory and stem cell-like memory subsets were isolated from only 8 patients and roughly 8 healthy donors. In the study, recently diagnosed type 1 diabetes patients and matched healthy donors were compared on the TCRB repertoires of their sorted circulating CD4+ T cell subsets. A total of roughly 100 million sorted cells were examined across all samples, and RNA yield correlated strongly with the number of cells per subset. Here is what the overall study found, with its caveats: Fewer insertions and more nucleotide deletions at VDJ recombination sites were observed in patients with type 1 diabetes, implying thymic rearrangement abnormalities. Type 1 diabetes patients showed a moderate but significant shortening of TCRB CDR3 length in all four CD4+ subsets. Shorter templates might be favored by PCR, yet because patient and control samples were amplified and corrected together, any such skew would affect both groups equally. Because cDNA was sequenced instead of genomic DNA, highly expressing activated cells could be over-represented, though the groups showed no difference in activation or CD3 levels. Because the HLA sub-analyses included only small numbers of individuals, any influence of HLA type on TCRB rearrangement was left unresolved. Naive, central memory and regulatory TCRB repertoires appeared to be more similar among patients than among healthy donors.

V lost 5 bases and J lost 3 bases, and the count of bases not matched to a germline gene is 9. From its cysteine to its phenylalanine, the CDR3 spans 15 amino acids. Only the CDR3 DNA stays, 45 bases, in frame from base 1. According to the germline V gene (reference sequence), CDR1 reads LNHDA and CDR2 reads SQIVND. Details on this clone: Its antigen is not yet known. Base qualities are not provided; no much larger clone lies one nucleotide away.

A single peripheral blood draw of around 100 mL on average was collected from each donor into heparinised tubes. Naive, central memory, regulatory and stem cell-like memory CD4+ T cells were sorted on a BD FACSAria II using a panel including CD45RO, CCR7, CD25, CD127, CD95 and CD27. All sorted populations exceeded 95% purity. Right away, PBMCs were isolated by Lymphoprep density gradient centrifugation and were stained directly, with no culture step. So that batch effects would be minimized, each experiment stained and sorted samples in pairs, pairing one healthy donor with one patient. All of the isolated RNA was reverse transcribed with the High Capacity cDNA Reverse Transcription Kit, so expressed TCRB transcripts were sequenced. Deep immunoSEQ sequencing was performed on naive, central memory and regulatory T cell samples, with an average of about 4 million total reads per sample. Sorted cells were lysed in RLT buffer and RNA was extracted with DNase-treated RNeasy Micro or Mini kits, depending on cell number. To prevent cross-contamination, each cell subset was processed individually, whereas patient and healthy donor samples were processed jointly. Using the immunoSEQ multiplex PCR, TCRB sequences were amplified from cDNA into 87-bp fragments spanning the CDR3 region. Sequencing of the amplicons was performed on the Illumina HiSeq platform. The authors processed their data as follows. Synthetic template baselines were used to correct PCR bias computationally, reads within Hamming distance 2 were collapsed together, and singletons that could not be merged were discarded. Reads were aligned against IMGT to assign V, D and J genes, CDR3 length and insertions or deletions at six rearrangement sites. Clonotype counts were normalized to sorted cell number within each subset before computing true diversity and Gini coefficients with the tcR R package. Repertoire sharing was quantified using the overlap coefficient calculated on TCRB nucleotide sequences. TCRdb holds this immuneACCESS table with in-frame rearrangements only. Some clones are missing; in checked studies, unresolved V genes explain under half, and the rest has no known cause. V and J calls and clone size are given by that table; D and trimming were obtained from the DNA. The sample has around 150,000 clones on record, approximately 10% of them singletons. The top ten clones comprise more than 0.45% of the sample.

Source material: central memory CD4+ T cells from blood. The sequence was obtained from a man aged 30-40 years with type 1 diabetes. The rearrangement joined TRBV19 to TRBJ1-2; a stretch of 7 junction bases matches TRBD1. The CDR3 protein sequence reads: CASSSTGAADYGYTF. The nucleotide sequence is TGTGCCAGTAGTTCCACAGGGGCAGCGGACTATGGCTACACCTTC.